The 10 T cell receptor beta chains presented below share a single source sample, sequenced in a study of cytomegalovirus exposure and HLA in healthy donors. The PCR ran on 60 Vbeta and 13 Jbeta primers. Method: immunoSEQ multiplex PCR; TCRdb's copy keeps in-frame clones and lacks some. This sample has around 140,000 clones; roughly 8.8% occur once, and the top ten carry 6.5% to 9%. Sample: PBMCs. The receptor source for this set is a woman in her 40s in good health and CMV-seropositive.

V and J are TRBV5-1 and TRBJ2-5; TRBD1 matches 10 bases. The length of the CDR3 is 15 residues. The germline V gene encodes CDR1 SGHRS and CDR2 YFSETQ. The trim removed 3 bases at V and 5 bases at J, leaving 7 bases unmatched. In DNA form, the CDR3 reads TGCGCCAGCAGCTACGGGACAGGGGATTTGGAGACCCAGTACTTC. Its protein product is CASSYGTGDLETQYF.

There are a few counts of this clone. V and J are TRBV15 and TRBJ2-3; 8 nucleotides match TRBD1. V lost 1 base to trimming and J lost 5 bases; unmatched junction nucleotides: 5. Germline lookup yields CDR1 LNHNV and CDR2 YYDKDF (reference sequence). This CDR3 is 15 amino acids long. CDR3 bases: TGTGCCACCAGCAGAGTTGACAGGGGTAGAGATACGCAGTATTTT. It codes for CATSRVDRGRDTQYF.

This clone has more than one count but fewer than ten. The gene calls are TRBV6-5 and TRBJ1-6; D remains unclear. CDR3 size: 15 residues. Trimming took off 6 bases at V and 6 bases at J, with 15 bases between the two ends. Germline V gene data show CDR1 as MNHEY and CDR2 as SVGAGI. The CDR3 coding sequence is TGTGCCAGCAGAGAGGGATCGATTCCTAATTCACCCCTCCACTTT. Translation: CASREGSIPNSPLHF.

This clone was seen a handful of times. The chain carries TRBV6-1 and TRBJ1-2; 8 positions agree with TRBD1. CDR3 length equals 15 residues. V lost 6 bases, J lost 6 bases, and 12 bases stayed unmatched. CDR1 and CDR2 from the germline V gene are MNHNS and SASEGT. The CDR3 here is CASRINRGRKDGYTF. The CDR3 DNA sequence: TGTGCCAGCAGGATTAACAGGGGGAGAAAGGATGGCTACACCTTC.

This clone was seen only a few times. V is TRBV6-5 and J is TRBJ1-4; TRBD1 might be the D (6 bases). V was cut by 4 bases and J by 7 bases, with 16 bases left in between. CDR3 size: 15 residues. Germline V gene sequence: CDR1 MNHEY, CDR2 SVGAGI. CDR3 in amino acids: CASSSVRGGFEKLFF. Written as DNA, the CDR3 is TGTGCCAGCAGTTCCGTACGGGGGGGCTTTGAAAAACTGTTTTTT.

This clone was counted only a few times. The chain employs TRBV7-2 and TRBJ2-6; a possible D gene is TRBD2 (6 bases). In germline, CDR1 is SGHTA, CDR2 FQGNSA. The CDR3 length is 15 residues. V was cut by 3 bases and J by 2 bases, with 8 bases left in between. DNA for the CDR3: TGTGCCAGCAGCTTGTGGGGGGCTGGGGCCAACGTCCTGACTTTC. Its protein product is CASSLWGAGANVLTF.

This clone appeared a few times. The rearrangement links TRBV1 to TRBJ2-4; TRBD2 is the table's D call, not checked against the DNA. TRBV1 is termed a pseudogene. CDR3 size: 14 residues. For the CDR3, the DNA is TGCACCAGCAGCCAAGGAGTAGGGGGGGACATTCAGTACTTC. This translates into CTSSQGVGGDIQYF.

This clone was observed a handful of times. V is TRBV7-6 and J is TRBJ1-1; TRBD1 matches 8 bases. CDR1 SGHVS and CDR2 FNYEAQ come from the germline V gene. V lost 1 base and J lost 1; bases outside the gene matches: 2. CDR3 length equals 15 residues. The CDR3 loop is CASSLDDRGNTEAFF. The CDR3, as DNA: TGTGCCAGCAGCTTAGATGACAGGGGGAACACTGAAGCTTTCTTT.

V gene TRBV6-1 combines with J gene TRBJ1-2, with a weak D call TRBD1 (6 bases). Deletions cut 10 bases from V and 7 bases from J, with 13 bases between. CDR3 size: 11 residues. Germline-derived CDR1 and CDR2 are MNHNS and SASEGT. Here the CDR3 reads CATLGASGYTF. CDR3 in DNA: TGTGCCACCTTGGGGGCGTCTGGCTACACCTTC.

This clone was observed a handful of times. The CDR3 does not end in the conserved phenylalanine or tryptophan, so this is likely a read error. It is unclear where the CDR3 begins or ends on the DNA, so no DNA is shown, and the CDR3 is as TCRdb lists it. The CDR3: CASRLQGPRGYTV. V is TRBV7-9 and J is TRBJ1-2; the D call TRBD1 from the table was never checked on the DNA. Inclusive of both ends, the CDR3 amounts to 13 amino acids. Germline CDR1 SEHNR, CDR2 FQNEAQ (reference sequence).